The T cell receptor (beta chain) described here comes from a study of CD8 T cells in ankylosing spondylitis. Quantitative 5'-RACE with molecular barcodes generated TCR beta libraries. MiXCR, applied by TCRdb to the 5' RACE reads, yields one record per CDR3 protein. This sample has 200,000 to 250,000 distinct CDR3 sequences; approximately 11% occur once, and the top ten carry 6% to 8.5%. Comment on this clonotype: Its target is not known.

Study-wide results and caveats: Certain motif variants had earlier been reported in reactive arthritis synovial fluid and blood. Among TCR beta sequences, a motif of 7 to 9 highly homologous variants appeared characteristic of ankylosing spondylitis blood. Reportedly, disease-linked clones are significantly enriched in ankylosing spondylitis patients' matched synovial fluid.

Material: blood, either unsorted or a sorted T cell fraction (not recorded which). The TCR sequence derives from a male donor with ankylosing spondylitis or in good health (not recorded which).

Written as DNA, the CDR3 is TGTGCCAGCAGATTGGCCAGGGACGGCACTGAAGCTTTCTTT. Protein sequence: CASRLARDGTEAFF. This sequence joins TRBV6-1 and TRBJ1-1; the D gene is possibly TRBD1 (5 bases). Germline V CDR1 and CDR2: MNHNS, SASEGT. This CDR3 is built from 14 residues. Deletions cut 6 bases from V and 4 bases from J, with 15 bases between.